This T cell receptor (beta chain) was sequenced during a study of blood T cell repertoires in COVID-19 (TCRdb year 2020). About the full investigation: Samples from collaborators originated in the United States, Italy and Spain and spanned both the acute and convalescent phases of COVID-19. The material from the prospective study consisted of cDNA or gDNA derived from T cells, B-cell-depleted T cells, or PBMCs. The repertoires were made available in a free public database intended to serve as a resource for research on the immune response to SARS-CoV-2. Samples were obtained from the ongoing ImmuneRACE study (first 160 participants) and from 1,200 or so subjects provided by 6 global collaborators. HLA class I and class II types, where available, came from metadata supplied by the sample provider rather than from assay-based typing. The dataset comprised deeply sampled blood TCRbeta repertoires from subjects exposed to, actively infected with, or recovered from COVID-19. The sample metadata nearly always contained a de-identified subject ID, COVID-19 status, age in years and sex. Results the study describes overall, beyond this receptor: Clinical and demographic metadata were provided uncurated, with the amount varying by source and participant.

Cut back by 2 bases and 4 bases, the V and J ends lie 6 bases apart. The germline V gene specifies SNHLY as CDR1 and FYNNEI as CDR2. The CDR3, from cysteine to phenylalanine, totals 12 residues. Only CDR3 DNA is held: 36 bases, read in frame from base 1. TCRbeta CDR3 regions were amplified from genomic DNA using the immunoSEQ Assay, a bias-controlled multiplex PCR. The authors' analysis ran thus. The number of nucleated cells in each sample was estimated by amplification of reference gene primers within the assay. To quantify the absolute abundance of each unique TCRbeta CDR3 rearrangement, sequence reads were collapsed and filtered. For each sample, productive Simpson clonality was calculated as the square root of Simpson's diversity index over productive rearrangements. The immuneACCESS repertoire file appears here via TCRdb, limited to in-frame rearrangements. These files lack a portion of the clones; in checked studies, under half of the deficit traces to unresolved V genes, and the cause of the others is not known. V and J calls and clone size are as listed in that table; D and trimming were resolved from the DNA. The sample has 95,000 to 150,000 clones on record, roughly 75% of them singletons. The top ten clonotypes cover roughly 17% of the sample.

A word on this clone: Which antigen it targets is not known. It has no much larger one-base neighbor in the sample; base qualities were not kept.

Collaborating institutions collected whole blood in K2EDTA tubes following their own protocols. For TCRbeta analysis, collaborators shipped samples as frozen whole blood, isolated PBMCs, or DNA extracted from either of those sample types. The receptor comes from a man aged 60-69 years with active or convalescent COVID-19. Sequenced input: peripheral blood. Here the chain combines TRBV2 and TRBJ2-7; there is no confident call for the D gene. This receptor carries the CDR3 CASSELSYEQYF. The nucleotide sequence reads as follows: TGTGCCAGCAGTGAACTATCGTACGAGCAGTACTTC.